The rows below give T cell receptor beta chains drawn from one sample of a study of control samples from healthy donors and cancer patients. Sequenced by immunoSEQ multiplex PCR; TCRdb stores in-frame clones only, minus some. This table holds 150,000 or so clones, roughly 93% found once. The sequencing input was blood. The receptor set was obtained from a man between 18 and 29 years old in good health. Both conserved end residues are part of each CDR3. The D gene is left open where the match is weak. Size tells how often a clone was seen (once, few, many) or the class of an expanded clone, and some rows leave it out.

v_call: TRBV5-1; d_call: TRBD1; j_call: TRBJ2-7; clone_size: NA; cdr3_nt: TGCGCCAGCTCAACAGGGGTCCACGAGCAGTACTTC; cdr3_aa: CASSTGVHEQYF
v_call: TRBV7-3; d_call: TRBD2; j_call: TRBJ2-1; clone_size: NA; cdr3_nt: TGTGCCAGCAGCGCATCTAGCGGGCCCCACAATGAGCAGTTCTTC; cdr3_aa: CASSASSGPHNEQFF
v_call: TRBV19; d_call: NA; j_call: TRBJ1-4; clone_size: once; cdr3_nt: TGTGCCAGTAAGTTGAACGGCGGGGAAAAACTGTTTTTT; cdr3_aa: CASKLNGGEKLFF
v_call: TRBV15; d_call: TRBD2; j_call: TRBJ2-5; clone_size: NA; cdr3_nt: TGTGCCACCAGCCCCGCCTTAATTTTAGATTGGACTAGCGGGGGCATAACCCAGTACTTC; cdr3_aa: CATSPALILDWTSGGITQYF
v_call: TRBV6-2/TRBV6-3; d_call: NA; j_call: TRBJ1-6; clone_size: NA; cdr3_nt: TGTGCCAGCAGTTCCGATTCACCCCTCCACTTT; cdr3_aa: CASSSDSPLHF
v_call: TRBV29-1; d_call: TRBD1; j_call: TRBJ2-1; clone_size: once; cdr3_nt: TGCAGCGCCCAGACAGGGGGCCGTGAGCAGTTCTTC; cdr3_aa: CSAQTGGREQFF
v_call: TRBV6-1; d_call: NA; j_call: TRBJ2-3; clone_size: NA; cdr3_nt: TGTGCCAGCAGTGAAGGGGATACGCAGTATTTT; cdr3_aa: CASSEGDTQYF
v_call: TRBV28; d_call: TRBD1; j_call: TRBJ1-2; clone_size: NA; cdr3_nt: TGTGCCAGCGGCCAGGGGGATAACTATGGCTACACCTTC; cdr3_aa: CASGQGDNYGYTF
v_call: TRBV29-1; d_call: NA; j_call: TRBJ2-7; clone_size: NA; cdr3_nt: TGCAGCGTTTCGGGGGTTTACGAGCAGTACTTC; cdr3_aa: CSVSGVYEQYF
v_call: TRBV9; d_call: TRBD1; j_call: TRBJ1-5; clone_size: NA; cdr3_nt: TGTGCCAGCAGCGATACAGGGGGTCAGCCCCAGCATTTT; cdr3_aa: CASSDTGGQPQHF
v_call: TRBV29-1; d_call: TRBD1; j_call: TRBJ1-1; clone_size: NA; cdr3_nt: TGCAGCGCCGGATACAGGGGGCAAGGGAACACTGAAGCTTTCTTT; cdr3_aa: CSAGYRGQGNTEAFF
v_call: TRBV13; d_call: NA; j_call: TRBJ1-2; clone_size: NA; cdr3_nt: TGTGCCAGCAGCTTAGAAGGCGGGGGCTGGGGGGACTATGGCTACACCTTC; cdr3_aa: CASSLEGGGWGDYGYTF
v_call: TRBV6-2/TRBV6-3; d_call: NA; j_call: TRBJ2-6; clone_size: once; cdr3_nt: TGTGCCAGCAGTTCACCATACGATAGACAGGCTGGGGCCAACGTCCTGACTTTC; cdr3_aa: CASSSPYDRQAGANVLTF
v_call: TRBV25-1; d_call: NA; j_call: TRBJ2-5; clone_size: NA; cdr3_nt: TGTGCCAGCACCATACCACGGGGCAGCCAAGAGACCCAGTACTTC; cdr3_aa: CASTIPRGSQETQYF
v_call: TRBV19; d_call: NA; j_call: TRBJ2-7; clone_size: NA; cdr3_nt: TGTGCCAGTAGTCCAGTGGGACCGAGCTACGAGCAGTACTTC; cdr3_aa: CASSPVGPSYEQYF
v_call: TRBV9; d_call: NA; j_call: TRBJ2-1; clone_size: NA; cdr3_nt: TGTGCCAGCAGCGTAGAAAGGGGAAGGGAGCAGTTCTTC; cdr3_aa: CASSVERGREQFF
v_call: TRBV6-6; d_call: NA; j_call: TRBJ1-4; clone_size: once; cdr3_nt: TGTGCCAGCAGACGGACTTGGCACCCAGGGGAAAAACTGTTTTTT; cdr3_aa: CASRRTWHPGEKLFF
v_call: TRBV5-1; d_call: NA; j_call: TRBJ2-5; clone_size: NA; cdr3_nt: TGCGCCAGCAGCTTGAGGGGGGACTCCCTCCTATTTTCTCGGGAGACCCAGTACTTC; cdr3_aa: CASSLRGDSLLFSRETQYF
v_call: TRBV6-5; d_call: NA; j_call: TRBJ1-1; clone_size: NA; cdr3_nt: TGTGCCAGCAGTTACAGGGGTCGGAACACTGAAGCTTTCTTT; cdr3_aa: CASSYRGRNTEAFF
v_call: TRBV7-3; d_call: TRBD1; j_call: TRBJ1-2; clone_size: NA; cdr3_nt: TGTGCCAGCAGCCTAGGACAGGGACGAGGCTACACCTTC; cdr3_aa: CASSLGQGRGYTF
v_call: TRBV27; d_call: NA; j_call: TRBJ1-2; clone_size: NA; cdr3_nt: TGTGCCACTAGGGACACGCGAAACTATGGCTACACCTTC; cdr3_aa: CATRDTRNYGYTF
v_call: TRBV7-6; d_call: TRBD2; j_call: TRBJ2-7; clone_size: NA; cdr3_nt: TGTGCCAGCAGCCTCCTGACTAGCGGGAGCTACGAGCAGTACTTC; cdr3_aa: CASSLLTSGSYEQYF
v_call: TRBV23-1; d_call: NA; j_call: TRBJ2-7; clone_size: NA; cdr3_nt: TGCGCCAGCAGTCGGCCGGGTTTTGTGTATTACTTC; cdr3_aa: CASSRPGFVYYF
v_call: TRBV11-3; d_call: NA; j_call: TRBJ2-7; clone_size: NA; cdr3_nt: TGTGCCAGCAGCAGGATGGGCAGGAATCTACCGCTCGAGCAGTACTTC; cdr3_aa: CASSRMGRNLPLEQYF